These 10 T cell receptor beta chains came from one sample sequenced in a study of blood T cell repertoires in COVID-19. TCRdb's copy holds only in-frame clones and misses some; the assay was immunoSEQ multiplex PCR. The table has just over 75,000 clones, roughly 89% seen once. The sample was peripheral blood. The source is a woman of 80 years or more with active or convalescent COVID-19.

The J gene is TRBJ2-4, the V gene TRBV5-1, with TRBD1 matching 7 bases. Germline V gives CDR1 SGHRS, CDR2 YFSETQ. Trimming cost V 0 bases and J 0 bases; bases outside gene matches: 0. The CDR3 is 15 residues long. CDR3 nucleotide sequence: TGCGCCAGCAGCTTGGGGACAGGAGCCAAAAACATTCAGTACTTC. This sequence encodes CASSLGTGAKNIQYF.

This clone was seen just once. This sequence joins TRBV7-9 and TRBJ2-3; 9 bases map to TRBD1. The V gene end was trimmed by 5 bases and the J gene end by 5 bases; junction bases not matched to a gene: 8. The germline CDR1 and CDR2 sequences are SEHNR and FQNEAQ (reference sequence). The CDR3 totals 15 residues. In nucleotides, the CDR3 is TGTGCCAGCAGCCCCGGGACAGGGAACCTAGATACGCAGTATTTT. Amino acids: CASSPGTGNLDTQYF.

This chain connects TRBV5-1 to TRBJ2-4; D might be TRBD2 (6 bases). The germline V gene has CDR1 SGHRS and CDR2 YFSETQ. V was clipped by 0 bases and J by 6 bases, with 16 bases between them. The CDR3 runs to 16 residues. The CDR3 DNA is TGCGCCAGCAGCTTGGAACGTAGTGGAGGGACAAACATTCAGTACTTC. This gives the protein CASSLERSGGTNIQYF.

CDR3: CASSNLNTEAFF. CDR3 DNA: TGTGCCAGCAGTAACCTAAACACTGAAGCTTTCTTT. The chain couples TRBV12-3 or TRBV12-4 to TRBJ1-1; D is uncertain. V was pared by 5 bases and J by 2 bases, with 6 bases between. This CDR3 region has 12 residues.

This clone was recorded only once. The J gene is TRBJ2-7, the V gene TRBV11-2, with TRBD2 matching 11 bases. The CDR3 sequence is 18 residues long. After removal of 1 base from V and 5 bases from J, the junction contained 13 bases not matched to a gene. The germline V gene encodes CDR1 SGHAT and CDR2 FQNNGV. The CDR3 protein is CASSLVLAGGWVVHEQYF. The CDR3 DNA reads TGTGCCAGCAGCTTAGTTCTAGCGGGAGGATGGGTTGTCCACGAGCAGTACTTC.

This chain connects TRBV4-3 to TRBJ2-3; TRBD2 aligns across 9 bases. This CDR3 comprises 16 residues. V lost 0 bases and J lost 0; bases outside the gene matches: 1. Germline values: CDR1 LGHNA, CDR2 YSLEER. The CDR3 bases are TGCGCCAGCAGCCAAGATCTAGCGGGGAGCACAGATACGCAGTATTTT. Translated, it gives CASSQDLAGSTDTQYF.

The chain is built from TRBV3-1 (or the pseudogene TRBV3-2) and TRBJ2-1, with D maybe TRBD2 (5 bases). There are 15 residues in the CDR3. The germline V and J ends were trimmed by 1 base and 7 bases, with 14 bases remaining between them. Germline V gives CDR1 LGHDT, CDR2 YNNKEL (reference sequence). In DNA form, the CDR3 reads TGTGCCAGCAGCCAAGGATCCGGATCGGGGAATGAGCAGTTCTTC. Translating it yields CASSQGSGSGNEQFF.

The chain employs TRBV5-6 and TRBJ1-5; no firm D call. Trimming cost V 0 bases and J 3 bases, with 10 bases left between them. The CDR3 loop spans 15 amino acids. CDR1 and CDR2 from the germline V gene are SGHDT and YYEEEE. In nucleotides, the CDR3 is TGTGCCAGCAGCTTGGGAGGGAAGCTCAATCAGCCCCAGCATTTT. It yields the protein CASSLGGKLNQPQHF.

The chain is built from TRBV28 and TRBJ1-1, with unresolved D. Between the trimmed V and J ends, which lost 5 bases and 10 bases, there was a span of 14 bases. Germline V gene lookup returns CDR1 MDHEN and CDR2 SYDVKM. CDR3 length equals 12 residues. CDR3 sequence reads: CASSALTRGAFF. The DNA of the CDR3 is TGTGCCAGCAGTGCCCTGACTCGGGGAGCTTTCTTT. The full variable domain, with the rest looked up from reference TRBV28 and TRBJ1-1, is DVKVTQSSRYLVKRTGEKVFLECVQDMDHENMFWYRQDPGLGLRLIYFSYDVKMKEKGDIPEGYSVSREKKERFSLILESASTNQTSMYLCASSALTRGAFFGQGTRLTVV.

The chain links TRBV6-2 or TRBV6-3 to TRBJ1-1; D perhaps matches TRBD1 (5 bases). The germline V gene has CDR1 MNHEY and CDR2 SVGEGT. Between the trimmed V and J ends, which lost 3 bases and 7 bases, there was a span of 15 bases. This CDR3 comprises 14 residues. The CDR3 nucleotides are TGTGCCAGCAGTTATCTCCAGGGTTTCGGTGAAGCTTTCTTT. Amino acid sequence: CASSYLQGFGEAFF.